Below, 28 T cell receptor beta chains from the same sample are listed, as sequenced in a study of cytomegalovirus exposure and HLA in healthy donors. This PCR relied on a set of 60 Vbeta primers and 13 Jbeta primers. The method was immunoSEQ multiplex PCR; TCRdb's version includes in-frame clones alone and lacks a portion of them. The sample lists some 140,000 clones, 60% to 80% occurring once. The specimen sequenced was PBMCs. The receptor set was obtained from a young man in good health and CMV-seronegative.

This clone appeared a few times. The chain carries TRBV11-1 and TRBJ2-5; D ambiguous. The J call may be wrong; the DNA end is better matched by TRBJ2-7. This CDR3 spans 12 amino acids. CDR1 and CDR2 (germline): SGHAT, FQDESV (reference sequence). The CDR3 sequence: CASSLRGYEQYF. CDR3 bases: TGTGCCAGCAGCCTCCGCGGCTACGAGCAGTACTTC.

The V gene is TRBV18, the J gene TRBJ2-7, with TRBD1 matching over 10 bases. CDR1 KGHSH and CDR2 LQKENI come from the germline V gene. Trimming removed 3 bases from V and 4 bases from J; junction bases left unmatched: 3. The CDR3 runs to 14 residues. CDR3 sequence (DNA): TGTGCCAGCTCACCGGGACAGGGGAAGTACGAGCAGTACTTC. This gives the protein CASSPGQGKYEQYF.

This clone occurred once. The genes are TRBV10-1 and TRBJ2-1, with TRBD2 identical over 9 bases. The V gene end was trimmed by 1 base and the J gene end by 10 bases; junction bases not matched to a gene: 8. Germline V gene data show CDR1 as WNHNN and CDR2 as SYGVQD (reference sequence). This CDR3 region has 15 residues. CDR3 sequence reads: CASSELNSGREEQFF. The DNA of the CDR3 is TGCGCCAGCAGTGAGTTGAATAGCGGGAGAGAGGAGCAGTTCTTC.

This clone was observed a handful of times. The gene calls are TRBV30 and TRBJ2-3, with 7 bases lining up with TRBD1. Germline assignment: CDR1 GTSNPN and CDR2 SVGIG (reference sequence). The CDR3 loop spans 15 amino acids. V trimming: 2 bases; J trimming: 8 bases; junction bases outside the gene matches: 13. CDR3 protein: CAWSTGAAYLSTQYF. The CDR3 nucleotides read TGTGCCTGGAGTACAGGGGCGGCGTATTTAAGTACGCAGTATTTT. Variable domain in full (rest from reference TRBV30 and TRBJ2-3): SQTIHQWPATLVQPVGSPLSLECTVEGTSNPNLYWYRQAAGRGLQLLFYSVGIGQISSEVPQNLSASRPQDRQFILSSKKLLLSDSGFYLCAWSTGAAYLSTQYFGPGTRLTVL.

The rearrangement joins TRBV2 to TRBJ2-7; 9 bases align to TRBD1. Germline lookup yields CDR1 SNHLY and CDR2 FYNNEI. CDR3 length equals 15 residues. V shed 8 bases and J 7 bases; nucleotides not matched to a gene: 15. CDR3 in DNA: TGTGCCAGCGTTCTCGAGGCGAGGACAGGGGTGGAGCAGTACTTC. Amino acids: CASVLEARTGVEQYF.

This chain joins TRBV6-1 and TRBJ2-2; 7 nucleotides align to TRBD2. The CDR3 covers 14 residues. Trimming at V came to 5 bases and at J to 8 bases, leaving 8 bases not matched to a gene. Germline CDR1 and CDR2: MNHNS and SASEGT. CDR3 coding DNA: TGTGCCAGCAGTAACAGCGGGGACGGGGGGGAGCTGTTTTTT. It encodes CASSNSGDGGELFF.

Remarks on this clone: The junction and the germline gene differ at one end; a read error may be behind it. This rearrangement joins TRBV7-7 to TRBJ2-3; 8 positions match TRBD2. Germline V gene lookup returns CDR1 SSHAT and CDR2 FNYEAQ (reference sequence). CDR3 length: 18 residues. The CDR3 DNA follows: TGTGCTAGCAGCCCAAGCACCGCCTCTAGCGGGAGCACAGATACGCAGTATTTT. Residues: CASSPSTASSGSTDTQYF.

This sequence joins TRBV5-4 and TRBJ2-7, with a weak D call TRBD1 (5 bases). Germline loops: CDR1 SGHNT, CDR2 YYREEE (reference sequence). This CDR3 has 14 residues. Trimming cost V 3 bases and J 1 base, with 11 bases left between them. CDR3 protein: CASSSRVMSYEQYF. Here the CDR3 DNA reads TGTGCCAGCAGCTCCAGGGTCATGTCCTACGAGCAGTACTTC.

A few counts support this clone. The CDR3 DNA follows: TGTGCCAGCAGTCCTGGACTAGCGGGGACCTACGAGCAGTACTTC. It is translated as CASSPGLAGTYEQYF. The chain employs TRBV9 and TRBJ2-7, with 12 bases that match TRBD2. CDR1 SGDLS and CDR2 YYNGEE come from the germline V gene. The CDR3 is 15 residues long. V shed 5 bases, J shed 2 bases, and the junction held 5 bases outside the gene matches.

This clone was detected a few times. The chain carries TRBV7-2 and TRBJ2-1; possible D gene TRBD2, 6 bases. V was trimmed by 8 bases and J by 0 bases, leaving 14 bases between them. This CDR3 has 15 amino acids. The germline V gene has CDR1 SGHTA and CDR2 FQGNSA. This CDR3 reads CASRRETHSYNEQFF. For the CDR3, the DNA is TGTGCCAGCCGTCGGGAGACGCACTCCTACAATGAGCAGTTCTTC.

This clone showed up just a few times. This sequence joins TRBV9 and TRBJ1-2; D call uncertain. The V and J ends lost 0 bases and 8 bases respectively, with 17 bases between them. The CDR3 runs 15 residues. Germline CDR1 is SGDLS and CDR2 is YYNGEE. The CDR3 DNA sequence: TGTGCCAGCAGCGTAGGAGGGTCGGTTGTTTCAGGCTACACCTTC. Amino acid sequence: CASSVGGSVVSGYTF. The full variable domain, its missing parts supplied by reference TRBV9 and TRBJ1-2, is DSGVTQTPKHLITATGQRVTLRCSPRSGDLSVYWYQQSLDQGLQFLIQYYNGEERAKGNILERFSAQQFPDLHSELNLSSLELGDSALYFCASSVGGSVVSGYTFGSGTRLTVV.

Only one count was recorded for this clone. The V gene is TRBV11-2, the J gene TRBJ2-5; D not resolved. The CDR3 runs to 16 residues. V lost 0 bases and J lost 2, with 13 bases in between. The V gene's germline CDR1 is SGHAT and CDR2 FQNNGV. The CDR3 DNA reads as TGTGCCAGCAGCTTAGACGAGGTAACCCTTCAAGAGACCCAGTACTTC. Protein: CASSLDEVTLQETQYF.

The V gene is TRBV4-2, the J gene TRBJ2-7; 7 bases agree with TRBD2. With V trimmed by 2 bases and J by 0 bases, 1 base remained unmatched. Per germline, CDR1 LGHNA and CDR2 YNFKEQ. This CDR3 spans 14 amino acids. CDR3 DNA: TGTGCCAGCAGCCAAACTAGCGACTCCTACGAGCAGTACTTC. Translating it yields CASSQTSDSYEQYF.

The J gene is TRBJ2-3, the V gene TRBV11-2; 10 bases map to TRBD2. CDR3 length: 16 residues. Germline V gene data show CDR1 as SGHAT and CDR2 as FQNNGV. V was pared by 2 bases and J by 1 base, with 3 bases of the junction left unmatched. The chain's CDR3 is CASSLSSGSGTDTQYF. The CDR3 DNA reads as TGTGCCAGCAGCTTATCTAGCGGGAGTGGCACAGATACGCAGTATTTT. Full variable domain (outside the CDR3, taken from reference TRBV11-2 and TRBJ2-3): EAGVAQSPRYKIIEKRQSVAFWCNPISGHATLYWYQQILGQGPKLLIQFQNNGVVDDSQLPKDRFSAERLKGVDSTLKIQPAKLEDSAVYLCASSLSSGSGTDTQYFGPGTRLTVL.

In this sample, this clone turned up a few times. The CDR3 bases are TGCGCCAGCAGCTTGATTGGAGTGCAGTACAATGAGCAGTTCTTC. This codes for CASSLIGVQYNEQFF. The chain has TRBV5-1 and TRBJ2-1, with D unclear. There are 15 residues in the CDR3. CDR1 is SGHRS and CDR2 is YFSETQ in the germline V gene. The V and J ends lost 1 base and 4 bases respectively, with 12 bases between them.

The V and J genes are TRBV19 and TRBJ1-5; D is perhaps TRBD1 (5 bases). The CDR3 runs to 15 residues. Germline CDR1 LNHDA, CDR2 SQIVND (reference sequence). The V end lost 6 bases, the J end lost 0 bases, and 12 bases lay between the germline ends. CDR3: CASRTAGYSNQPQHF. The CDR3 coding sequence is TGTGCCAGTAGGACAGCGGGATATAGCAATCAGCCCCAGCATTTT.

This clone was seen more than once but under ten times. The sample holds other DNA sequences that translate to the same CDR3. The chain recombines TRBV28 with TRBJ2-7; no firm D call. Per germline, CDR1 MDHEN and CDR2 SYDVKM. The CDR3 totals 11 residues. With 4 bases removed from V and 4 bases from J, the gap between germline ends came to 5 bases. This chain's CDR3 is CASSSLYEQYF. The DNA for the CDR3 is TGTGCCAGCAGTTCCTTATACGAGCAGTACTTC.

The V and J genes are TRBV2 and TRBJ2-5; tentative D call: TRBD1 (8 bases). The CDR3 totals 14 residues. Trimming stripped 6 bases from V and 4 bases from J, with 15 bases between. Germline loops: CDR1 SNHLY, CDR2 FYNNEI. The chain's CDR3 is CASRADREGETQYF. Here the CDR3 DNA reads TGTGCCAGCAGGGCGGACAGGGAGGGAGAGACCCAGTACTTC.

The rearrangement links TRBV9 to TRBJ2-5, with 7 bases identical to TRBD2. The tail of the sequence fits TRBJ2-7 better, so the J call may be wrong. The length of the CDR3 is 16 residues. Germline V gene sequence: CDR1 SGDLS, CDR2 YYNGEE. CDR3 nucleotides: TGTGCCAGCAGCGGAGGGAGGGGCAACTGGGACTACGAGCAGTACTTC. Its protein product is CASSGGRGNWDYEQYF.

This chain links TRBV19 with TRBJ2-2; D gene uncertain. The CDR3 length is 13 residues. The V end lost 3 bases, the J end lost 3 bases, and 5 bases lay between the germline ends. Per the germline V gene, CDR1 is LNHDA and CDR2 is SQIVND (reference sequence). CDR3 sequence (DNA): TGTGCCAGTAGTATCTTCGACACCGGGGAGCTGTTTTTT. As protein: CASSIFDTGELFF.

V gene TRBV11-3 combines with J gene TRBJ1-1; TRBD1 is a possible D gene (6 bases). V gave up 3 bases and J gave up 0 bases, with 8 bases separating them. Germline lookup yields CDR1 SGHNT and CDR2 YENEEA. This CDR3 contains 14 residues. Here the CDR3 DNA reads TGTGCCAGCAGCTTGGACAGCATGAACACTGAAGCTTTCTTT. It yields the protein CASSLDSMNTEAFF. Combining the CDR3 with reference TRBV11-3 and TRBJ1-1 gives the whole variable domain EAGVVQSPRYKIIEKKQPVAFWCNPISGHNTLYWYLQNLGQGPELLIRYENEEAVDDSQLPKDRFSAERLKGVDSTLKIQPAELGDSAVYLCASSLDSMNTEAFFGQGTRLTVV.

This chain uses TRBV12-5 with TRBJ1-4; D unclear. The CDR3 is made up of 13 amino acids. Germline V lookup: CDR1 LGHNT, CDR2 FRNRAP. V lost 2 bases and J 4 bases, leaving 5 bases between the germline ends. CDR3: CASGLHSNEKLFF. CDR3 in DNA: TGTGCTAGTGGTTTGCATAGTAATGAAAAACTGTTTTTT.

V usage is TRBV18 and J usage is TRBJ2-7, with 13 positions matching TRBD2. Germline loops: CDR1 KGHSH, CDR2 LQKENI. The CDR3 spans 16 residues. Trimming took 2 bases from V and 4 from J; bases not matched to a gene: 5. The CDR3 here is CASSPSLAGGPYEQYF. The CDR3 DNA follows: TGTGCCAGCTCACCATCACTAGCGGGAGGGCCTTACGAGCAGTACTTC.

The rearrangement uses TRBV5-1 and TRBJ2-1; 10 bases match TRBD2. CDR3 size: 17 residues. The V gene end was trimmed by 2 bases and the J gene end by 3 bases; junction bases not matched to a gene: 8. Per germline, CDR1 SGHRS and CDR2 YFSETQ. The CDR3 is CASSLNLAGVFYNEQFF. In DNA, the CDR3 is TGCGCCAGCAGCTTAAACCTAGCGGGAGTGTTCTACAATGAGCAGTTCTTC.

This clone was found a few times. The chain is built from TRBV6-5 and TRBJ1-3; D is undetermined. Germline loops: CDR1 MNHEY, CDR2 SVGAGI. With 3 bases removed from V and 0 bases from J, the gap between germline ends came to 12 bases. This CDR3 is 16 amino acids long. Written as DNA, the CDR3 is TGTGCCAGCAGTTATGGGTTGCCGGGCTCTGGAAACACCATATATTTT. Protein: CASSYGLPGSGNTIYF.

The chain joins TRBV10-3 to TRBJ2-3; D might be TRBD1 (6 bases). The V gene lost 6 bases and the J gene lost 3 bases, with 10 bases spanning the gap. Germline V gene data show CDR1 as ENHRY and CDR2 as SYGVKD. CDR3 length: 13 residues. This chain's CDR3 is CAISPQGTDTQYF. The CDR3 bases are TGTGCCATCAGCCCACAGGGAACAGATACGCAGTATTTT.

This sequence joins TRBV6-1 and TRBJ2-7; 7 nucleotides line up with TRBD2. Trimming took 2 bases from V and 0 from J; bases not matched to a gene: 4. Germline CDR1 reads MNHNS; CDR2 reads SASEGT. The CDR3 spans 15 residues. CDR3 in DNA: TGTGCCAGCAGTGAATTGGGAGGGATCTCCTACGAGCAGTACTTC. Amino acids: CASSELGGISYEQYF.

The CDR3 region has the DNA TGCAGCATCTCCGGGACTAGCGGGAGGACCTCCTACAATGAGCAGTTCTTC. Protein sequence: CSISGTSGRTSYNEQFF. The V gene is TRBV29-1, the J gene TRBJ2-1; 15 bases are shared with TRBD2. Trimming took 8 bases from V and 0 from J; bases not matched to a gene: 8. Germline lookup yields CDR1 SQVTM and CDR2 ANQGSEA. There are 17 residues in the CDR3.